This TCR beta chain is from a study of neurological immune-mediated disorders. Over 160 million TCR-beta sequences from 15-18 subjects were obtained in each sequencing run. TCRdb called the 5' RACE reads again in MiXCR, with one record for every CDR3 protein. The sample yields 65,000 to 90,000 distinct CDR3 sequences, less than 5.5% seen once. This clonotype was recorded many times. The germline gives CDR1 MDHEN, CDR2 SYDVKM. This CDR3 comprises 16 residues. Trimming took off 6 bases at V and 3 bases at J, with 21 bases between the two ends. This clonotype was sampled from a woman aged 25 to 39 with multiple sclerosis. J is TRBJ2-7 and V is TRBV28; no definite D call. Sequencing was carried out using PBMCs. The CDR3 region has the DNA TGTGCCAGCAGCTATAGAACTGAATTGGGTCTCTACGAGCAGTACTTC. The encoded protein is CASSYRTELGLYEQYF.